This record looks at one TCR beta chain sequence and its context. Its antigen is unidentified. TCRdb's table, derived via immunoSEQ multiplex PCR, lists solely in-frame clones and lacks some. The table shows just under 65,000 clones, with about nine tenths occurring only once. The record originates from a study of OX40 agonist ivuxolimab in advanced cancers. Whole-study results and caveats: By week 6 at 0.1 to 3.0 mg/kg, blood CD4+ and CD8+ T cells had expanded clonally.

Germline V gene sequence: CDR1 MNHEY, CDR2 SVGAGI. V was cut by 0 bases and J by 3 bases, with 11 bases left in between. The CDR3 has 16 residues. This receptor was taken from an adult with an advanced solid tumor such as melanoma, head and neck, liver or kidney cancer. The gene calls are TRBV6-5 and TRBJ1-4; D call uncertain. The sequencing used CD4+ or CD8+ T cells sorted from blood, collected in a trial of the OX40 agonist ivuxolimab. CDR3 protein: CASSYSTRAPNEKLFF. The CDR3 nucleotides are TGTGCCAGCAGTTACTCCACCCGGGCGCCTAATGAAAAACTGTTTTTT.